A single sample gave rise to the 20 T cell receptor beta chains below, sequenced in a study of blood T cell repertoires in COVID-19. Clones were read by immunoSEQ multiplex PCR, and TCRdb kept only the in-frame ones, dropping some. The repertoire holds about 190,000 clones, with approximately 79% as singletons. The specimen sequenced was peripheral blood. The receptors here all came from a woman between 50 and 59 years old with acute or convalescent COVID-19.

This clone was picked up a small number of times. The rearrangement joins TRBV6-5 to TRBJ2-7; D is perhaps TRBD2 (5 bases). This CDR3 comprises 14 residues. CDR1 and CDR2 from the germline V gene are MNHEY and SVGAGI. V was shortened by 9 bases and J by 5 bases, with 20 bases between the two germline ends. CDR3 sequence: CASCPGYQKNEQYF. In DNA, the CDR3 is TGTGCCAGTTGCCCGGGATATCAGAAAAACGAGCAGTACTTC.

The chain couples TRBV5-1 to TRBJ2-5; TRBD2 agrees at 8 bases. The CDR3 contains 14 residues. The J segment lost 1 base and the V segment lost 4 bases, leaving 3 bases of the junction unmatched. Germline CDR1 SGHRS, CDR2 YFSETQ. CDR3 protein: CASSVAGGQETQYF. CDR3 DNA: TGCGCCAGCAGCGTGGCGGGAGGCCAAGAGACCCAGTACTTC.

This clone was recorded only once. J is TRBJ1-1 and V is TRBV19; the D gene is possibly TRBD1 (5 bases). This CDR3 has 15 amino acids. V lost 3 bases and J 4 bases, leaving 15 bases between the germline ends. From germline, CDR1 is LNHDA and CDR2 SQIVND (reference sequence). CDR3 nucleotides: TGTGCCAGTAGTATCCCGACAGTAGAGATCACTGAAGCTTTCTTT. It codes for CASSIPTVEITEAFF. Filled out from reference TRBV19 and TRBJ1-1, the complete variable domain reads DGGITQSPKYLFRKEGQNVTLSCEQNLNHDAMYWYRQDPGQGLRLIYYSQIVNDFQKGDIAEGYSVSREKKESFPLTVTSAQKNPTAFYLCASSIPTVEITEAFFGQGTRLTVV.

V usage is TRBV5-5 and J usage is TRBJ2-7, with 8 nucleotides matching TRBD1. The V gene's germline CDR1 is SGHKS and CDR2 YYEKEE (reference sequence). With 3 bases clipped from V and 2 bases from J, the junction kept 7 bases outside the gene matches. This CDR3 has 15 amino acids. CDR3 DNA sequence: TGTGCCAGCAGCTCGAACCCGACAGGGGCCTACGAGCAGTACTTC. The encoded protein is CASSSNPTGAYEQYF.

V and J are TRBV6-6 and TRBJ2-7; possibly TRBD2 for D (7 bases). The CDR3 covers 14 residues. Germline CDR1 and CDR2: MNHNY and SVGAGI (reference sequence). Deletions cut 5 bases from V and 2 bases from J, with 13 bases between. CDR3 in amino acids: CASSPREGAYEQYF. Written as DNA, the CDR3 is TGTGCCAGCAGTCCCAGGGAGGGGGCCTACGAGCAGTACTTC.

The chain carries TRBV5-5 and TRBJ1-2; D ambiguous. From germline, CDR1 is SGHKS and CDR2 YYEKEE (reference sequence). The length of the CDR3 is 13 residues. The ends were cut back, 0 bases at V and 4 bases at J, with 7 bases in the middle. The CDR3 bases are TGTGCCAGCAGCTTGGGCACAGTCTATGGCTACACCTTC. Its protein is CASSLGTVYGYTF.

This clone was seen only a few times. The gene calls are TRBV20-1 and TRBJ1-2; D is ambiguous. Germline CDR1 reads DFQATT; CDR2 reads SNEGSKA (reference sequence). Trimming pared 6 bases from V and 2 bases from J, leaving 7 bases between. The length of the CDR3 is 11 residues. CDR3: CSAYNNYGYTF. The CDR3 DNA reads as TGCAGTGCATACAACAACTATGGCTACACCTTC.

The V call is TRBV23-1, the J call TRBJ2-7; 8 positions match TRBD1. TRBV23-1 is assigned to the ORF class and has an uncertain function. The CDR3 is 15 residues long. The junction had 7 bases not matched to a gene; V was cut back by 4 bases and J by 2 bases. CDR3 loop: CASSLTWDRPYEQYF. CDR3 nucleotide sequence: TGCGCCAGCAGTCTGACGTGGGACAGGCCCTACGAGCAGTACTTC.

The genes are TRBV15 and TRBJ2-7; 7 bases map to TRBD2. Germline CDR1 is LNHNV and CDR2 is YYDKDF (reference sequence). J gave up 1 base and V 0 bases, and 9 bases lay outside the gene matches. The CDR3 contains 17 residues. The CDR3: CATSRDSRGRGSYEQYF. For the CDR3, the DNA is TGTGCCACCAGCAGAGATAGTCGAGGGCGGGGGTCCTACGAGCAGTACTTC.

This sequence joins TRBV28 and TRBJ2-1; D is possibly TRBD2 (6 bases). The CDR3 is 16 amino acids. Germline CDR1 is MDHEN and CDR2 is SYDVKM. Trimming cost V 7 bases and J 2 bases, with 18 bases left between them. CDR3 in amino acids: CASTTSRAFPYNEQFF. DNA for the CDR3: TGTGCCAGCACCACTAGCAGGGCATTTCCCTACAATGAGCAGTTCTTC.

The gene calls are TRBV19 and TRBJ2-5; TRBD2 agrees at 9 bases. The germline V gene encodes CDR1 LNHDA and CDR2 SQIVND (reference sequence). V dropped 0 bases and J dropped 1; count of bases not matched to a gene: 12. This CDR3 is built from 19 residues. This CDR3 reads CASSIEGLAISGIQETQYF. In nucleotides, the CDR3 is TGTGCCAGTAGTATAGAGGGACTAGCCATATCCGGGATCCAAGAGACCCAGTACTTC.

The genes are TRBV4-1 and TRBJ2-2, with no clear D. V was cut by 1 base and J by 7 bases, with 7 bases left in between. This CDR3 spans 13 amino acids. CDR1 is MGHRA, CDR2 YSYEKL, per germline. The CDR3, as DNA: TGCGCCAGCAGCCAAGGGAGAAGCGGGGAGCTGTTTTTT. Residues: CASSQGRSGELFF.

The rearrangement uses TRBV7-2 and TRBJ2-1, with a tentative D call TRBD1 (5 bases). Per the germline V gene, CDR1 is SGHTA and CDR2 is FQGNSA. Trimming cost V 4 bases and J 7 bases, with 14 bases left between them. The CDR3 loop spans 14 amino acids. CDR3 bases: TGTGCCAGCAGCTACCCGGGTAGGGGAAATGAGCAGTTCTTC. Its protein product is CASSYPGRGNEQFF.

This chain links TRBV7-2 with TRBJ1-1, with D unresolved. Trimming shortened V by 5 bases and J by 4 bases, and 11 bases separated the two germline ends. The CDR3 totals 13 residues. Germline CDR1 is SGHTA and CDR2 is FQGNSA. CDR3 loop: CASSIDILTEAFF. Here the CDR3 DNA reads TGTGCCAGCAGCATCGACATACTCACTGAAGCTTTCTTT.

The V gene is TRBV30, the J gene TRBJ2-3; D is undetermined. V was trimmed by 0 bases and J by 4 bases, leaving 11 bases between them. The V gene's germline CDR1 is GTSNPN and CDR2 SVGIG (reference sequence). The CDR3 runs 14 residues. The CDR3 nucleotides are TGTGCCTGGAGTGTACATAGCCCGGCAGATACGCAGTATTTT. Translated: CAWSVHSPADTQYF.

The chain recombines TRBV6-5 with TRBJ2-7, with a tentative D call TRBD2 (6 bases). Germline V gene data show CDR1 as MNHEY and CDR2 as SVGAGI. This CDR3 contains 15 residues. V lost 6 bases and J 2 bases, leaving 17 bases between the germline ends. CDR3 loop: CASRETGTGAYEQYF. As DNA, the CDR3 is TGTGCCAGCAGAGAGACCGGGACGGGGGCCTACGAGCAGTACTTC.

The rearrangement joins TRBV10-3 to TRBJ2-7; TRBD1 matches at 9 bases. This CDR3 region has 15 residues. V lost 4 bases and J lost 3; bases outside the gene matches: 7. The germline gives CDR1 ENHRY, CDR2 SYGVKD. The CDR3 here is CAISGGTGKNYEQYF. The CDR3 bases are TGTGCCATCAGTGGAGGGACAGGGAAAAACTACGAGCAGTACTTC.

V and J are TRBV5-1 and TRBJ2-2; the match to TRBD1 covers 7 bases. Trimming took 4 bases from V and 4 from J; bases not matched to a gene: 7. This CDR3 has 15 amino acids. Germline V gene sequence: CDR1 SGHRS, CDR2 YFSETQ. This CDR3 is CASSRDSLATGELFF. In DNA form, the CDR3 reads TGCGCCAGCAGCCGGGACAGTTTGGCCACCGGGGAGCTGTTTTTT.

The V and J genes are TRBV7-8 and TRBJ2-6; 8 nucleotides match TRBD1. V was pared by 3 bases and J by 0 bases, with 7 bases of the junction left unmatched. This CDR3 has 18 residues. CDR1 is SGHVS, CDR2 FQNEAQ, per germline. The CDR3 DNA is TGTGCCAGCAGCTTCAGACAGGGGCTCAGCTCTGGGGCCAACGTCCTGACTTTC. This gives the protein CASSFRQGLSSGANVLTF.

The rearrangement joins TRBV9 to TRBJ1-6; 7 bases agree with TRBD1. CDR3 length: 14 residues. Germline CDR1 is SGDLS and CDR2 is YYNGEE. V was clipped by 5 bases and J by 6 bases; unmatched bases: 5. CDR3: CASRTGTVNSPLHF. DNA for the CDR3: TGTGCCAGCAGGACCGGGACAGTTAATTCACCCCTCCACTTT.